A selection of T cell receptor beta chains follows, all from one sample in a study of cytomegalovirus exposure and HLA in healthy donors. Profiling relied on immunoSEQ multiplex PCR, and the TCRdb table lists in-frame clones only, not all of them. The sample comprises some 150,000 clones, approximately 89% of which are singletons, and over 8.5% rests with the top ten. Sequencing was done on a sample of PBMCs. The receptors derive from a woman in her late teens or twenties in good health and CMV-seropositive. The CDR3 runs from the conserved cysteine through the conserved F or W. Where a row states a size, it is once, few, many or the class of an expanded clone; other rows omit it.

CDR3aa | v_gene | abundance
CASSLPASGRSEQYF | TRBV6-5 | NA
CASSLGLAGEQFF | TRBV6-4 | NA
CASSSGPGQGPGGELFF | TRBV19 | NA
CASSETPSNQGLGAFF | TRBV6-1 | NA
CASSQGRVTGVAKNIQYF | TRBV4-1 | NA
CASSPTGQIYGYTF | TRBV18 | few
CASSVQRGDLVDEQYF | TRBV7-9 | NA
CASSVRSTGELFF | TRBV9 | NA
CASSLSIIKVREDTEAFF | TRBV28 | NA
CASSLGSLGGGKTQYF | TRBV7-9 | NA
CASSLFAGVYEQYF | TRBV28 | NA
CASSPLTSGGVLAKNIQYF | TRBV27 | NA